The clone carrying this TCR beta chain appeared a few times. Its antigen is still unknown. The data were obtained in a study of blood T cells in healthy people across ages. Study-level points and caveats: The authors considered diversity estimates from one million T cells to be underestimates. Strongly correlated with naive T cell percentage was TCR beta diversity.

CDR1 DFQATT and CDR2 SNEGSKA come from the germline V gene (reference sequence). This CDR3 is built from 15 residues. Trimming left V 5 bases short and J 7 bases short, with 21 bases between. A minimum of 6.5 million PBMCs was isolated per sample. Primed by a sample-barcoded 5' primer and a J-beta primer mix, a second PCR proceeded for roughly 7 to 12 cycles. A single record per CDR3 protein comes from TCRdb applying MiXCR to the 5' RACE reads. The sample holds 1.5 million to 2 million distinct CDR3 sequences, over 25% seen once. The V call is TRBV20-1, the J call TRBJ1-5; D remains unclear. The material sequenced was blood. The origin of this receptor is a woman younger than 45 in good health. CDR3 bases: TGCAGTGCTCCGACCCGGGCAGCCTCCCGGCAGCCCCAGCATTTT. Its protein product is CSAPTRAASRQPQHF.